Below, 6 T cell receptor beta chains from the same sample are listed, as sequenced in a study of blood T cell repertoires in COVID-19. Data came from immunoSEQ multiplex PCR; TCRdb stores just in-frame clones and leaves some out. The data show over 200,000 clones, around 87% seen once. The specimen sequenced was peripheral blood. The receptor set was obtained from a woman between 50 and 59 years old with acute or convalescent COVID-19.

The V gene is TRBV6-6, the J gene TRBJ2-1; 11 bases are a match to TRBD2. The CDR3 is 15 residues long. The V segment lost 0 bases and the J segment 9 bases; nucleotides outside the gene matches: 4. Germline V lookup: CDR1 MNHNY, CDR2 SVGAGI (reference sequence). CDR3 amino acids: CASSYSSGRAGEQFF. For the CDR3, the DNA is TGTGCCAGCAGTTACTCTAGCGGGAGGGCCGGTGAGCAGTTCTTC.

V and J are TRBV30 and TRBJ2-4, with D possibly TRBD2 on 5 matching bases. V dropped 0 bases and J dropped 11 bases, with 11 bases sitting between them. CDR1 is GTSNPN and CDR2 is SVGIG in the germline V gene (reference sequence). This CDR3 region has 12 residues. The CDR3 loop reads CAWSVLGGFQYF. The CDR3 DNA is TGTGCCTGGAGTGTACTCGGCGGGTTTCAGTACTTC.

The chain joins TRBV28 to TRBJ2-7; the D gene is possibly TRBD2 (5 bases). CDR1 is MDHEN and CDR2 is SYDVKM in the germline V gene. CDR3 size: 11 residues. V was pared by 8 bases and J by 9 bases, with 14 bases between. The DNA for the CDR3 is TGTGCCAGCGGGGTCGGGGATCGGCAGTACTTC. Translating it yields CASGVGDRQYF.

This chain connects TRBV3-1 (or the pseudogene TRBV3-2) to TRBJ2-1; 11 bases line up with TRBD2. This CDR3 has 16 amino acids. Germline lookup yields CDR1 LGHDT and CDR2 YNNKEL (reference sequence). The junction had 6 bases not matched to a gene; V was cut back by 4 bases and J by 4 bases. Here the CDR3 reads CASSPPGTSGYNEQFF. The CDR3 DNA sequence: TGTGCCAGCAGCCCCCCTGGGACTAGCGGATACAATGAGCAGTTCTTC.

The chain carries TRBV28 and TRBJ1-2, with D tentatively TRBD1 (6 bases). CDR3 length: 15 residues. Germline V lookup: CDR1 MDHEN, CDR2 SYDVKM. The V and J ends lost 5 bases and 0 bases respectively, with 13 bases between them. The CDR3 region is CASSPWTVTNYGYTF. CDR3 bases: TGTGCCAGCAGTCCCTGGACAGTTACTAACTATGGCTACACCTTC.

This chain connects TRBV2 to TRBJ2-7; the match to TRBD2 covers 13 bases. CDR3 length equals 17 residues. Germline V gene data show CDR1 as SNHLY and CDR2 as FYNNEI. V shed 8 bases, J shed 2 bases, and the junction held 12 bases outside the gene matches. The CDR3, as DNA: TGTGCCAGCGGAAAAGGGGGACTAGCGGGATTCACCTACGAGCAGTACTTC. Translated, it gives CASGKGGLAGFTYEQYF.